These T cell receptor beta chains were read from a single sample in a study of blood T cell repertoires in COVID-19. Sequenced by immunoSEQ multiplex PCR; TCRdb stores in-frame clones only, minus some. The sample has fewer than 400,000 clones, around 85% seen once. The specimen sequenced was PBMCs or T cells enriched from blood (not recorded which). Receptor source: a young woman who had been exposed to COVID-19. CDR3s leave out the opening cysteine and the closing phenylalanine or tryptophan.

TRBV28,15,TRBJ2-4,ASSSLGLGGKGNIQY
TRBV15,13,TRBJ2-7,ATSRDSGFPYEQY
TRBV28,12,TRBJ1-2,ASSLDSTNYGYT
TRBV7-9,14,TRBJ1-5,ASSLQGLGFNQPQH
TRBV3-1/TRBV3-2,11,TRBJ1-2,ASSQPLSDGYT
TRBV24-1,14,TRBJ2-7,ATSAQGLAGAYEQY
TRBV11-2,11,TRBJ2-7,ASSLDRLAGLY
TRBV7-3,10,TRBJ2-1,ASSLMAGEQF
TRBV7-2,11,TRBJ2-1,ASSSRDRDEQF
TRBV28,12,TRBJ1-2,ASSLSGADYGYT
TRBV30,12,TRBJ2-5,AWSVSQAQETQY
TRBV28,13,TRBJ1-2,ASGRRDRDRDGYT
TRBV28,12,TRBJ1-2,ASSLDRDQAGYT
TRBV27,14,TRBJ1-1,ASSPRSGPMNTEAF
TRBV5-4,13,TRBJ2-7,ASSLGGVGGDEQY
TRBV28,13,TRBJ1-5,ASSLTGYSNQPQH
TRBV7-3,13,TRBJ2-6,ASSPSLAGANVLT
TRBV7-2,12,TRBJ2-2,ASSQGLAIGELF
TRBV5-4,13,TRBJ2-7,ASSLGLATSYEQY
TRBV4-1,13,TRBJ1-3,ASSRTQGAANTIY
TRBV19,11,TRBJ1-5,ASSTALGQPQH
TRBV28,10,TRBJ1-3,ASTMRYGTIY
TRBV6-5,12,TRBJ2-1,ASRLSGSKGEQF
TRBV12-3/TRBV12-4,11,TRBJ2-4,ASSSRDRNIQY
TRBV14,15,TRBJ1-1,ASSQDNPSKGDTEAF
TRBV19,10,TRBJ1-1,ASTKGGTEAF
TRBV5-1,17,TRBJ2-5,ASSRGQGGSLSSRETQY